One and the same sample provided the 25 T cell receptor beta chains below, sequenced in a study of control samples from healthy donors and cancer patients. Method: immunoSEQ multiplex PCR; TCRdb's copy keeps in-frame clones and lacks some. The sample records approximately 94,000 clones, about 90% being singletons. Sequenced input: blood. Every receptor here comes from a woman in her fifties or sixties in good health.

The chain carries TRBV9 and TRBJ2-5; 16 nucleotides agree with TRBD2. The CDR3 runs to 20 residues. V dropped 3 bases and J dropped 5; count of bases not matched to a gene: 16. Germline lookup yields CDR1 SGDLS and CDR2 YYNGEE. CDR3 loop: CASSAPGLAGGIPSRETQYF. The DNA of the CDR3 is TGTGCCAGCAGCGCGCCGGGACTAGCGGGAGGGATCCCTTCACGGGAGACCCAGTACTTC.

This chain joins TRBV7-2 and TRBJ1-3; D remains unclear. CDR3 length: 15 amino acids. Trimming removed 8 bases from V and 0 bases from J, with 14 bases in between. Germline lookup yields CDR1 SGHTA and CDR2 FQGNSA. CDR3 in amino acids: CASHSLLPSGNTIYF. In DNA, the CDR3 is TGTGCCAGCCACAGCTTACTTCCCTCTGGAAACACCATATATTTT. Variable domain in full (rest from reference TRBV7-2 and TRBJ1-3): GAGVSQSPSNKVTEKGKDVELRCDPISGHTALYWYRQSLGQGLEFLIYFQGNSAPDKSGLPSDRFSAERTGGSVSTLTIQRTQQEDSAVYLCASHSLLPSGNTIYFGEGSWLTVV.

This clone was seen a handful of times. The chain employs TRBV30 and TRBJ2-1; no clear D gene. The ends were cut back, 3 bases at V and 6 bases at J, with 12 bases in the middle. This CDR3 comprises 13 residues. Germline V gene sequence: CDR1 GTSNPN, CDR2 SVGIG (reference sequence). DNA for the CDR3: TGTGCCTGGAGCCAAAGAGTGGGCAATGAGCAGTTCTTC. Translated: CAWSQRVGNEQFF.

This chain joins TRBV30 and TRBJ2-5, with 9 bases aligning to TRBD2. The CDR3 totals 15 residues. Germline assignment: CDR1 GTSNPN and CDR2 SVGIG (reference sequence). V lost 2 bases, J lost 4 bases, and 8 bases stayed unmatched. The chain's CDR3 is CAWSSGTSRVETQYF. The CDR3 DNA follows: TGTGCCTGGAGTTCCGGGACTAGCCGGGTAGAGACCCAGTACTTC. The whole variable domain, filled in from reference TRBV30 and TRBJ2-5, reads SQTIHQWPATLVQPVGSPLSLECTVEGTSNPNLYWYRQAAGRGLQLLFYSVGIGQISSEVPQNLSASRPQDRQFILSSKKLLLSDSGFYLCAWSSGTSRVETQYFGPGTRLLVL.

This clone was counted a single time. The chain links TRBV30 to TRBJ1-6; a possible D gene is TRBD1 (5 bases). This CDR3 contains 14 residues. Trimming stripped 3 bases from V and 10 bases from J, with 16 bases between. Looked up from germline, CDR1 is GTSNPN and CDR2 is SVGIG (reference sequence). As DNA, the CDR3 is TGTGCCTGGAGAAAGGTGGGGCTAATATCACCCCTCCACTTT. It encodes CAWRKVGLISPLHF.

V gene TRBV5-5 combines with J gene TRBJ1-1; D remains unclear. The CDR3 runs 13 residues. Germline CDR1 reads SGHKS; CDR2 reads YYEKEE (reference sequence). V was clipped by 0 bases and J by 6 bases, with 9 bases between them. The CDR3, as DNA: TGTGCCAGCAGCTTGGTGCAGTACGCTGAAGCTTTCTTT. It codes for CASSLVQYAEAFF. Using reference TRBV5-5 and TRBJ1-1 for the parts outside the CDR3, the full variable domain is DAGVTQSPTHLIKTRGQQVTLRCSPISGHKSVSWYQQVLGQGPQFIFQYYEKEERGRGNFPDRFSARQFPNYSSELNVNALLLGDSALYLCASSLVQYAEAFFGQGTRLTVV.

The chain couples TRBV11-2 to TRBJ2-5; possibly TRBD2 for D (5 bases). The CDR3 runs to 13 residues. Germline V gene data show CDR1 as SGHAT and CDR2 as FQNNGV. Trimming stripped 1 base from V and 5 bases from J, with 8 bases between. CDR3 DNA: TGTGCCAGCAGCTTAGCGGGCGGGGAGACCCAGTACTTC. It encodes CASSLAGGETQYF.

There are a few counts of this clone. The chain has TRBV7-9 and TRBJ1-1, with D unresolved. The germline V and J ends were trimmed by 1 base and 5 bases, with 11 bases remaining between them. The CDR3 is made up of 14 amino acids. Germline V gene sequence: CDR1 SEHNR, CDR2 FQNEAQ (reference sequence). The CDR3 nucleotides read TGTGCCAGCAGCTTAGATCTCCAAAGGACTGAAGCTTTCTTT. Amino acids: CASSLDLQRTEAFF.

This chain links TRBV19 with TRBJ2-1; TRBD2 is a possible D gene (6 bases). Trimming left V 3 bases short and J 7 bases short, with 19 bases between. From germline, CDR1 is LNHDA and CDR2 SQIVND (reference sequence). The CDR3 runs 16 residues. CDR3 sequence: CASSMRGLLDRNEQFF. The DNA for the CDR3 is TGTGCCAGTAGTATGCGGGGCCTCCTGGACCGTAATGAGCAGTTCTTC.

This chain uses TRBV19 with TRBJ1-1; tentatively, D is TRBD1 (6 bases). The length of the CDR3 is 13 residues. With 3 bases removed from V and 4 bases from J, the gap between germline ends came to 9 bases. Germline loops: CDR1 LNHDA, CDR2 SQIVND (reference sequence). CDR3 nucleotides: TGTGCCAGTAGTATGAGGGGGTCCACTGAAGCTTTCTTT. This translates into CASSMRGSTEAFF.

The chain has TRBV18 and TRBJ2-7; 7 nucleotides line up with TRBD2. The CDR3 spans 14 residues. Germline CDR1 KGHSH, CDR2 LQKENI. DNA for the CDR3: TGTGCCAGCTCAAAAGCCCTGGGGGGGAACGAGCAGCACGTC. Protein product: CASSKALGGNEQHV.

The CDR3 DNA sequence: TGTGCCAGCAGTATACAGGGGGCACCCACCTACAATGAGCAGTTCTTC. Translating gives CASSIQGAPTYNEQFF. The rearrangement uses TRBV7-9 and TRBJ2-1, with TRBD1 identical over 9 bases. J was trimmed by 2 bases and V by 6 bases; bases with no gene match: 8. The CDR3 spans 16 residues. Germline CDR1 is SEHNR and CDR2 is FQNEAQ (reference sequence). The full variable domain, rest sourced from reference TRBV7-9 and TRBJ2-1, is DTGVSQNPRHKITKRGQNVTFRCDPISEHNRLYWYRQTLGQGPEFLTYFQNEAQLEKSRLLSDRFSAERPKGSFSTLEIQRTEQGDSAMYLCASSIQGAPTYNEQFFGPGTRLTVL.

The rearrangement links TRBV27 to TRBJ2-4; either TRBD1 or TRBD2 may fit D (5 bases each). CDR1 and CDR2 (germline): MNHEY, SMNVEV (reference sequence). Trimming pared 5 bases from V and 2 bases from J, leaving 16 bases between. The CDR3 consists of 16 residues. Written as DNA, the CDR3 is TGTGCCAGCAGTGATCGACAGTCGGGATCCAAAAACATTCAGTACTTC. Amino acid sequence: CASSDRQSGSKNIQYF.

The V call is TRBV10-1, the J call TRBJ2-2; D may correspond to TRBD1 or TRBD2 (5 bases each). The CDR3 consists of 13 residues. Per germline, CDR1 WNHNN and CDR2 SYGVQD (reference sequence). V was pared by 8 bases and J by 2 bases, with 9 bases between. As DNA, the CDR3 is TGCGCCAGCTCGGGACCAAACACCGGGGAGCTGTTTTTT. The encoded protein is CASSGPNTGELFF.

The CDR3: CASSSPGPYGYTF. The DNA for the CDR3 is TGTGCCAGCAGCTCCCCCGGGCCCTATGGCTACACCTTC. The rearrangement links TRBV5-6 to TRBJ1-2; no clear D. CDR3 length: 13 residues. CDR1 is SGHDT, CDR2 YYEEEE, per germline. Trimming stripped 3 bases from V and 4 bases from J, with 10 bases between.

This chain joins TRBV5-6 and TRBJ2-2; D gene unclear. The CDR3 length is 12 residues. Germline-derived CDR1 and CDR2 are SGHDT and YYEEEE. Trimming took 3 bases from V and 1 from J, leaving 1 base between them. CDR3 bases: TGTGCCAGCAGCTGGAACACCGGGGAGCTGTTTTTT. The encoded protein is CASSWNTGELFF.

V usage is TRBV30 and J usage is TRBJ1-6; D may be TRBD1 (6 bases). The CDR3 runs 14 residues. In germline, CDR1 is GTSNPN, CDR2 SVGIG (reference sequence). The V and J ends lost 8 bases and 3 bases respectively, with 14 bases between them. The CDR3 nucleotides read TGTGCCGCCCAACAGGGAAACTATAATTCACCCCTCCACTTT. Encoded protein: CAAQQGNYNSPLHF.

The chain links TRBV9 to TRBJ2-3; D is perhaps TRBD1 (6 bases). In germline, CDR1 is SGDLS, CDR2 YYNGEE. The CDR3 consists of 13 residues. The V gene lost 7 bases and the J gene lost 3 bases, with 12 bases spanning the gap. CDR3 in amino acids: CASGGRRTDTQYF. CDR3 nucleotides: TGTGCCAGCGGGGGCCGGAGGACAGATACGCAGTATTTT.

The V gene is TRBV21-1, the J gene TRBJ2-7. TRBV21-1 is termed a pseudogene. CDR3 length: 16 amino acids. The CDR3 region is CASSPFIGEKISEQYV. CDR3 nucleotides: TGTGCCAGCAGCCCGTTTATTGGCGAGAAGATCTCCGAGCAGTACGTC.

V usage is TRBV7-9 and J usage is TRBJ2-7; 7 positions agree with TRBD2. This CDR3 has 14 residues. The V gene's germline CDR1 is SEHNR and CDR2 FQNEAQ (reference sequence). After removal of 2 bases from V and 3 bases from J, the junction contained 4 bases not matched to a gene. CDR3 sequence: CASSLYPSGYEQYV. DNA of the CDR3: TGTGCCAGCAGCTTATATCCTAGCGGCTACGAGCAGTACGTC.

The chain links TRBV21-1 to TRBJ1-5. TRBV21-1 is a listed pseudogene. The CDR3 length is 20 residues. The CDR3 DNA is TGTGCCAGCAGCAAAGCTCCCCTTTTCTCCCCTCTATATAGCAATCAGCCCCAGCATTTT. Protein: CASSKAPLFSPLYSNQPQHF.

The gene calls are TRBV19 and TRBJ2-1, with D perhaps TRBD1 (6 bases). This CDR3 has 13 amino acids. Trimming took off 7 bases at V and 7 bases at J, with 14 bases between the two ends. Germline assignment: CDR1 LNHDA and CDR2 SQIVND (reference sequence). In DNA form, the CDR3 reads TGTGCCAGTATGGGCAGGGGTGTGAATGAGCAGTTCTTC. This gives the protein CASMGRGVNEQFF.

This clone occurred once. The V call is TRBV27, the J call TRBJ1-5; no clear D gene. The CDR3 spans 18 residues. V was shortened by 7 bases and J by 0 bases, with 22 bases between the two germline ends. Per the germline V gene, CDR1 is MNHEY and CDR2 is SMNVEV (reference sequence). CDR3 region: CASNAPGEGNRSNQPQHF. The CDR3 DNA follows: TGTGCCAGCAACGCCCCCGGTGAGGGTAATCGTAGCAATCAGCCCCAGCATTTT.

This chain uses TRBV2 with TRBJ1-3; no firm D call. V lost 7 bases to trimming and J lost 3 bases, with 10 bases between them. The CDR3 is made up of 13 amino acids. Germline V gene lookup returns CDR1 SNHLY and CDR2 FYNNEI. The CDR3 DNA is TGTGCCAGCACCCTTATTAGTGGAAACACCATATATTTT. This gives the protein CASTLISGNTIYF.

The chain employs TRBV12-5 and TRBJ2-4, with a tentative D call TRBD1 (6 bases). V was clipped by 9 bases and J by 0 bases, with 9 bases between them. In germline, CDR1 is LGHNT, CDR2 FRNRAP. This CDR3 has 13 amino acids. CDR3 sequence: CASEGQAKNIQYF. CDR3 nucleotides: TGTGCTAGCGAGGGACAAGCCAAAAACATTCAGTACTTC.